This entry is about one T cell receptor (beta chain). When possible, bone marrow was drawn post-mortem from the iliac crest or the spine. Some clones are missing from TCRdb's copy, which holds only in-frame ones; the method was immunoSEQ multiplex PCR. The profile covers around 1,300 clones, with around 62% appearing a single time and about 34% taken by the ten largest. The sample comes from a study of tissue T cells after allogeneic stem cell transplantation. The overall study: Several unmodified and three CD34-selected T-cell-depleted grafts went to graft-versus-host disease patients.

Germline V lookup: CDR1 SGHTA, CDR2 FQGNSA. The V end was cut by 3 bases, the J end by 3 bases, with 15 bases between. The CDR3 spans 15 residues. The receptor was isolated from an older male patient with steroid-refractory graft-versus-host disease after an allogeneic stem cell transplant. The T cells may partly be graft donor cells. This sample comprised bone marrow, obtained at autopsy. V gene TRBV7-2 combines with J gene TRBJ2-7, with TRBD1 as a possible D gene (7 bases). CDR3 amino acids: CASSFFTGEDYEQYF. CDR3 nucleotide sequence: TGTGCCAGCAGCTTTTTCACAGGGGAGGACTACGAGCAGTACTTC.